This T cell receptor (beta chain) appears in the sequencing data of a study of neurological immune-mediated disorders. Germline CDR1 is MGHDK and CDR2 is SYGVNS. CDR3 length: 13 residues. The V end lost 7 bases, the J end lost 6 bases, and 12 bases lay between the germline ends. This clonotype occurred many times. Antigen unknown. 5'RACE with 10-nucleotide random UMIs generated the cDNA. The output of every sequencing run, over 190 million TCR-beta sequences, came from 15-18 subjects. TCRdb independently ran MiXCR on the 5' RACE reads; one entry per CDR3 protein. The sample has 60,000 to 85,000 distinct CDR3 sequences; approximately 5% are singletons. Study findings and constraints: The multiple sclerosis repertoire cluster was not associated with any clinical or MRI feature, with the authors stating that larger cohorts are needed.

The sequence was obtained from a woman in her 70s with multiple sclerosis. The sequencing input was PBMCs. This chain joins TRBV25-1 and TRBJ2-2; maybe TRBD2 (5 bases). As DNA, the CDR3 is TGTGCCAGCAAAACTAGTTCGTCCGGGGAGCTGTTTTTT. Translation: CASKTSSSGELFF.